The 17 T cell receptor beta chains below come from one sample, sequenced in a study of neurological immune-mediated disorders. MiXCR, applied by TCRdb to the 5' RACE reads, yields one record per CDR3 protein. Among about 66,000 distinct CDR3 sequences listed, less than 5.5% were seen once. What was sequenced was PBMCs. The receptors derive from a young man with multiple sclerosis.

This clonotype was picked up many times. This chain uses TRBV29-1 with TRBJ2-4, with D possibly TRBD1 on 5 matching bases. The CDR3 is made up of 13 amino acids. Germline CDR1 and CDR2: SQVTM and ANQGSEA. The ends were cut back, 7 bases at V and 1 base at J, with 11 bases in the middle. The CDR3 nucleotides are TGCAGCGCTAACAAGGGGGCCAAAAACATTCAGTACTTC. This codes for CSANKGAKNIQYF.

This clonotype occurred many times. The V and J genes are TRBV29-1 and TRBJ1-1; TRBD1 might be the D (5 bases). The V gene lost 1 base and the J gene lost 1 base, with 7 bases spanning the gap. CDR1 and CDR2 from the germline V gene are SQVTM and ANQGSEA. This CDR3 is built from 13 residues. The CDR3, as DNA: TGCAGCGTTGAAGGACAGTGGAACACTGAAGCTTTCTTT. This translates into CSVEGQWNTEAFF.

This clonotype has only a few counts. The chain links TRBV20-1 to TRBJ1-2; D is unresolved. The CDR3 spans 14 residues. Trimming removed 8 bases at V and 3 bases at J, with 19 bases between. CDR1 is DFQATT, CDR2 SNEGSKA, per germline (reference sequence). The DNA of the CDR3 is TGCAGTCCTGGTGGGGTCGCCTTACACTATGGCTACACCTTC. Translated: CSPGGVALHYGYTF.

V and J are TRBV5-1 and TRBJ2-3, with D possibly matching TRBD2 (5 bases). The V and J ends lost 2 bases and 2 bases respectively, with 9 bases between them. The length of the CDR3 is 14 residues. Germline assignment: CDR1 SGHRS and CDR2 YFSETQ. The CDR3 DNA sequence: TGCGCCAGCAGCTTACGGGATCCCACAGATACGCAGTATTTT. Translated: CASSLRDPTDTQYF.

This sequence joins TRBV11-1 and TRBJ2-7, with 7 nucleotides matching TRBD1. In germline, CDR1 is SGHAT, CDR2 FQDESV (reference sequence). Trimming took 0 bases from V and 7 from J; bases not matched to a gene: 12. The CDR3 spans 16 residues. In DNA, the CDR3 is TGTGCCAGCAGCTTAGCGAGAGGGACAGCGACGGGGGAGCAGTACTTC. It yields the protein CASSLARGTATGEQYF.

In its sample, this clonotype was seen many times. V is TRBV10-3 and J is TRBJ1-1; D remains unclear. This CDR3 has 14 amino acids. V was pared by 3 bases and J by 1 base, with 9 bases between. The germline CDR1 and CDR2 sequences are ENHRY and SYGVKD. The CDR3 loop is CAISENWENTEAFF. The CDR3 DNA reads as TGTGCCATCAGTGAAAATTGGGAGAACACTGAAGCTTTCTTT.

At least ten counts were recorded for this clonotype. V and J are TRBV7-9 and TRBJ1-1, with a tentative D call TRBD1 (5 bases). The V end was cut by 5 bases, the J end by 4 bases, with 20 bases between. The CDR3 has 16 amino acids. Germline CDR1 SEHNR, CDR2 FQNEAQ (reference sequence). CDR3 DNA: TGTGCCAGCAGCCCCCCTGCCCTACAGGTCCTCACTGAAGCTTTCTTT. Translation gives CASSPPALQVLTEAFF.

V and J are TRBV7-9 and TRBJ2-1; D is possibly TRBD2 (5 bases). Germline V gene sequence: CDR1 SEHNR, CDR2 FQNEAQ (reference sequence). The CDR3 extends over 16 amino acids. V was trimmed by 2 bases and J by 4 bases, leaving 15 bases between them. Here the CDR3 DNA reads TGTGCCAGCAGCTTAAGCCCCGGGGATGGATACAATGAGCAGTTCTTC. Its translation: CASSLSPGDGYNEQFF.

This clonotype has at least ten counts. The V call is TRBV20-1, the J call TRBJ1-2; D perhaps matches TRBD1 (5 bases). From germline, CDR1 is DFQATT and CDR2 SNEGSKA (reference sequence). V was trimmed by 5 bases and J by 4 bases, leaving 8 bases between them. This CDR3 region has 11 residues. The CDR3 spells CSAQGPYGYTF. In DNA form, the CDR3 reads TGCAGTGCTCAGGGTCCCTATGGCTACACCTTC.

The chain links TRBV24-1 to TRBJ1-5; 8 bases are shared with TRBD1. The V segment lost 5 bases and the J segment 3 bases; nucleotides outside the gene matches: 5. Germline CDR1 is KGHDR and CDR2 is SFDVKD. The CDR3 is made up of 15 amino acids. This CDR3 is CATSGGTGYNQPQHF. CDR3 nucleotide sequence: TGTGCCACCAGTGGTGGGACAGGTTACAATCAGCCCCAGCATTTT.

The chain has TRBV6-6 and TRBJ1-1; tentative D call: TRBD1 (5 bases). Trimming left V 7 bases short and J 8 bases short, with 14 bases between. The CDR3 extends over 12 amino acids. Looked up from germline, CDR1 is MNHNY and CDR2 is SVGAGI (reference sequence). As DNA, the CDR3 is TGTGCCAGCACCGATAGGGGAGGGGAAGCTTTCTTT. Amino acid sequence: CASTDRGGEAFF.

This clonotype was detected ten times or more. V and J are TRBV7-7 and TRBJ2-1; D unclear. This CDR3 has 13 amino acids. Germline lookup yields CDR1 SSHAT and CDR2 FNYEAQ (reference sequence). V shed 5 bases and J shed 5 bases, with 10 bases lying between them. The CDR3 bases are TGTGCCAGCAGCCCGGACCTAAACAATGAGCAGTTCTTC. It translates to CASSPDLNNEQFF.

This clonotype occurred many times. The V gene is TRBV6-5, the J gene TRBJ1-1; tentative D call: TRBD1 (6 bases). Trimming shortened V by 2 bases and J by 0 bases, and 7 bases separated the two germline ends. The CDR3 loop spans 14 amino acids. Germline loops: CDR1 MNHEY, CDR2 SVGAGI. CDR3: CASSYQGMNTEAFF. For the CDR3, the DNA is TGTGCCAGCAGTTACCAGGGGATGAACACTGAAGCTTTCTTT.

This clonotype was counted many times. J is TRBJ1-5 and V is TRBV12-3 or TRBV12-4; D unresolved. V gave up 7 bases and J gave up 7 bases, with 11 bases separating them. The CDR3 is 12 residues long. CDR3 sequence (DNA): TGTGCCAGCACTGGGTTTGGACAGCCCCAGCATTTT. It yields the protein CASTGFGQPQHF.

This clonotype was detected ten times or more. The chain uses TRBV9 and TRBJ2-1; 9 bases line up with TRBD2. Losses at the gene ends were 3 bases for V and 6 bases for J; bases not matched to a gene: 4. Germline V gene sequence: CDR1 SGDLS, CDR2 YYNGEE. The CDR3 totals 14 residues. The CDR3 nucleotides are TGTGCCAGCAGCGGACCGGGACTAGCCAATGAGCAGTTCTTC. Protein product: CASSGPGLANEQFF.

A single count supports this clonotype. One end of the junction is discordant with germline, which a read error may explain. V usage is TRBV6-4 and J usage is TRBJ1-6, with unresolved D. The CDR3 spans 14 residues. Germline V gene data show CDR1 as MRHNA and CDR2 as SNTAGT. As DNA, the CDR3 is TGTGCCAGCAGTGACGGCAGCCGTAATTCACCCCTCAACTTT. Translation: CASSDGSRNSPLNF.

This clonotype came up many times. The chain carries TRBV4-1 and TRBJ1-1; 8 bases fit TRBD1. V was clipped by 1 base and J by 1 base; unmatched bases: 5. The CDR3 is 16 amino acids. CDR1 MGHRA and CDR2 YSYEKL come from the germline V gene. CDR3 residues: CASSQAGRGRNTEAFF. The CDR3 DNA follows: TGCGCCAGCAGCCAAGCGGGCAGGGGGCGGAACACTGAAGCTTTCTTT.